This entry concerns a single TCR beta chain. Patients in Seattle were enrolled during active infection, then followed longitudinally. The sample is drawn from a study of blood T cell repertoires in COVID-19. The CDR3 runs 17 residues. With 4 bases clipped from V and 5 bases from J, the junction kept 15 bases outside the gene matches. The germline CDR1 and CDR2 sequences are MGHRA and YSYEKL. Original analysis: Reference gene primer amplification gave estimated nucleated cell counts. Repertoires were generated with immunoSEQ multiplex PCR, while TCRdb's copy carries only in-frame clones and drops some. The V and J calls and clone size come from that table; D and trimming were worked out from the DNA. The repertoire has 60,000 to 65,000 clones, 75% to 85% of them found once; the top ten carry approximately 10%.

The sequence was collected from a man in his fifties with COVID-19, enrolled during active disease. The sample taken for sequencing was peripheral blood. V and J are TRBV4-1 and TRBJ2-5; 8 positions agree with TRBD1. CDR3 region: CASSPRGARGRGETQYF. The CDR3 DNA follows: TGCGCCAGCAGCCCCAGAGGCGCCAGGGGGCGCGGGGAGACCCAGTACTTC.